This is a list of T cell receptor beta chains from one sample in a study of beta chain features in type 1 diabetes. Produced via immunoSEQ multiplex PCR; TCRdb's table is partial and in-frame only. The sample holds hundreds of thousands of clones; around 12% are singletons and the top ten take about 0.01%. The specimen sequenced was naive CD4+ T cells from blood. Receptors originate from a woman aged 18-30 years with type 1 diabetes. Each CDR3 is given with its conserved first and last residue. A D gene is named only where the DNA matches it firmly. The size of a clone is reported for some rows only, either as once, few or many, or as a class for expanded clones.

cdr3_nt | cdr3_aa | clone_size | d_call | j_call | v_call | cdr3_length
TGTGCCACCAGCAGAGGACAGGGGGACGAAGCTTTCTTT | CATSRGQGDEAFF | few | TRBD1 | TRBJ1-1 | TRBV15 | 13
TGTGCCAGCAGCTTAGCCCCTAGCGGATTCACAGATACGCAGTATTTT | CASSLAPSGFTDTQYF | few | TRBD2 | TRBJ2-3 | TRBV7-6 | 16
TGTGCCAGCTCATTCCAGGAGGGCAATCAGCCCCAGCATTTT | CASSFQEGNQPQHF | few | - | TRBJ1-5 | TRBV18 | 14
TGTGCCAGCAGCTTGGGCCAGGGAACAGGGGTGGAGGAGACCCAGTACTTC | CASSLGQGTGVEETQYF | - | TRBD1 | TRBJ2-5 | TRBV13 | 17
TGTGCCAGCAGCGCCGGGACTAGCGGACACAATGAGCAGTTCTTC | CASSAGTSGHNEQFF | - | TRBD2 | TRBJ2-1 | TRBV11-1 | 15
TGTGCCAGCACACCCAGGGCAGGATTTGCCGGGGAGCTGTTTTTT | CASTPRAGFAGELFF | few | - | TRBJ2-2 | TRBV7-2 | 15
TGCAGCGTGAGGGGGCAAACAGATACGCAGTATTTT | CSVRGQTDTQYF | - | TRBD1 | TRBJ2-3 | TRBV29-1 | 12
TGTGCCAGTAGACCCCTAGCGGGAGGTTCCTACGAGCAGTACTTC | CASRPLAGGSYEQYF | - | TRBD2 | TRBJ2-7 | TRBV11-2 | 15
TGTGCCAGCAGTTTGGGCGTCCCCTACGAGCAGTACTTC | CASSLGVPYEQYF | few | - | TRBJ2-7 | TRBV28 | 13
TGTGCCAGCAATCAACAGGGATCAAACACTGAAGCTTTCTTT | CASNQQGSNTEAFF | once | - | TRBJ1-1 | TRBV6-6 | 14
TGTGCCAGCAGCTCGGGTCGGGGGGTCTGGACCCAGTACTTC | CASSSGRGVWTQYF | - | TRBD2 | TRBJ2-5 | TRBV28 | 14
TGCGCCAGCAGCTTGGAGCCGCGCACCTACAATGAGCAGTTCTTC | CASSLEPRTYNEQFF | few | - | TRBJ2-1 | TRBV5-1 | 15
TGTGCCAGCAGCCCTGGACTAGCAGGGCAGTACTTC | CASSPGLAGQYF | - | TRBD2 | TRBJ2-7 | TRBV7-9 | 12
TGTGCCAGCAGCCCACCTAGAGGGTATAGCTCCTACAATGAGCAGTTCTTC | CASSPPRGYSSYNEQFF | few | - | TRBJ2-1 | TRBV7-9 | 17
TGTGCCAGCAGTGCAGCCGGGCTAAGCGACAGGTCCCGGGAGCTGTTTTTT | CASSAAGLSDRSRELFF | - | - | TRBJ2-2 | TRBV6-1 | 17